Reported below is one T cell receptor (beta chain). For sorted subsets, 150 to 250 ng DNA per replicate equaled approximately 30,000 T cell genomes. Sequencing was performed with immunoSEQ multiplex PCR; in TCRdb, only in-frame clones are kept and a portion is missing. The table shows around 100,000 clones, with around 71% occurring only once. These data come from a study of shared clonotypes between healthy human individuals. The clonotype originates from a woman younger than 45 in good health. Sequencing input: memory CD8+ T cells sorted from blood. Subset indicated: CD45RO+ cells pooled with CCR7-negative TemRA cells.

DNA of the CDR3: TGTGCCACCAGCAGAGAGGCGGGGGACAATGAGCAGTTCTTC. It codes for CATSREAGDNEQFF. The chain has TRBV15 and TRBJ2-1; 7 bases are a match to TRBD2. CDR3 length: 14 amino acids. After removal of 0 bases from V and 5 bases from J, the junction contained 1 base not matched to a gene. Germline values: CDR1 LNHNV, CDR2 YYDKDF (reference sequence).